The source of this TCR beta chain is a study of CD8+ T cells in alopecia areata. In the study overall: Treated patients took oral tofacitinib at 5 to 10 mg twice daily. Patients remained on tofacitinib for 6 to 18 months and then went 6 months without it. The study, taken as a whole, reports: Clonality exceeded that of normal scalp in lesional scalp, most notably in alopecia totalis/universalis.

Extraction of RNA preceded its reverse transcription into cDNA, which served as the sequencing template. Method: immunoSEQ multiplex PCR; TCRdb's copy keeps in-frame clones and lacks some. Seen here are fewer than 80,000 clones, approximately 58% observed once, and the top ten hold around a sixth. V dropped 4 bases and J dropped 1; count of bases not matched to a gene: 5. The CDR3 is made up of 16 amino acids. It was from alopecia areata patients that lesional scalp punch biopsies and peripheral blood were collected. This clone was detected only once. The target antigen is unknown. The starting material was CD8+ T cells sorted from blood, obtained at week 0. The TCR sequence derives from a human donor with alopecia areata. The chain employs TRBV23-1 and TRBJ2-5, with 11 bases fitting TRBD1. TRBV23-1 belongs to the ORF category, with a function that is uncertain. The DNA of the CDR3 is TGCGCCAGCAGTCCCGGCGGGACAGGGGGCCAAGAGACCCAGTACTTC. It specifies CASSPGGTGGQETQYF.